This paragraph covers one T cell receptor (beta chain) sequence. The data originate from a study of blood T cell repertoires in COVID-19. Across the whole study: Sources were T cells, B-cell-depleted T cells, or PBMCs; the material itself was cDNA or gDNA.

Method: immunoSEQ multiplex PCR; TCRdb's copy keeps in-frame clones and lacks some. The sample records roughly 300,000 clones, around 85% being singletons. CDR3 size: 17 residues. The V gene end was trimmed by 5 bases and the J gene end by 0 bases; junction bases not matched to a gene: 3. Germline V lookup: CDR1 SNHLY, CDR2 FYNNEI. The sequence was collected from a woman aged 25-40 years with COVID-19, enrolled during active disease. Sample: peripheral blood. The chain has TRBV2 and TRBJ2-6; 11 bases line up with TRBD2. CDR3 region: CASSTSGGRSGANVLTF. CDR3 DNA sequence: TGTGCCAGCAGTACTAGCGGGGGACGCTCTGGGGCCAACGTCCTGACTTTC.